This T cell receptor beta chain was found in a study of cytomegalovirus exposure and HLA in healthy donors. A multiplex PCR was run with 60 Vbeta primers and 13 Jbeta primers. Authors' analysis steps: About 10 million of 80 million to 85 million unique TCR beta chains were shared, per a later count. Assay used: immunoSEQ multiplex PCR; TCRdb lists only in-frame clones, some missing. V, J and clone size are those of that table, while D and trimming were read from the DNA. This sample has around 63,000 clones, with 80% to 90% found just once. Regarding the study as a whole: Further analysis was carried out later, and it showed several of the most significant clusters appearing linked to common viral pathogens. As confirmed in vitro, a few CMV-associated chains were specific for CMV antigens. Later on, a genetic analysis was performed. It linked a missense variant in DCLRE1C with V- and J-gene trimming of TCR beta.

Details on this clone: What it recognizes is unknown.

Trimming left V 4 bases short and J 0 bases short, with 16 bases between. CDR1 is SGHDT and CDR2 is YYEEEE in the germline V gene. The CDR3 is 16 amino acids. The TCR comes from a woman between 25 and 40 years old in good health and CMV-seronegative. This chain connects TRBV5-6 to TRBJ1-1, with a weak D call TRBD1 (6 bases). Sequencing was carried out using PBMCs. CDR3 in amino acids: CASSLDRHQLNTEAFF. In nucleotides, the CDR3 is TGTGCCAGCAGCCTAGACAGGCACCAGCTGAACACTGAAGCTTTCTTT.